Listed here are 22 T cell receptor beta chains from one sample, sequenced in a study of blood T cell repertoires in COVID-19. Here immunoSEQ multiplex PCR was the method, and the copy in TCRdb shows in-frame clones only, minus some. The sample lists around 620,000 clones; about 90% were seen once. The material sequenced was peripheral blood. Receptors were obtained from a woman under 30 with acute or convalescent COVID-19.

CDR3 bases: TGCGCCAGCAAGGGACTATACACCGGGGAGCTGTTTTTT. Protein product: CASKGLYTGELFF. The rearrangement uses TRBV5-1 and TRBJ2-2; 7 bases map to TRBD2. This CDR3 contains 13 residues. V lost 6 bases to trimming and J lost 3 bases; unmatched junction nucleotides: 2. Looked up from germline, CDR1 is SGHRS and CDR2 is YFSETQ.

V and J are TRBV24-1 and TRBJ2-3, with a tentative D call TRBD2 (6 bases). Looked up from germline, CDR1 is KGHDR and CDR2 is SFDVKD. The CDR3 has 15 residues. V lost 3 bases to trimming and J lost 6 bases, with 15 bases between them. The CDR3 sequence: CATSDDGTLPDTQYF. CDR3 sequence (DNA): TGTGCCACCAGTGATGACGGGACTTTACCCGATACGCAGTATTTT.

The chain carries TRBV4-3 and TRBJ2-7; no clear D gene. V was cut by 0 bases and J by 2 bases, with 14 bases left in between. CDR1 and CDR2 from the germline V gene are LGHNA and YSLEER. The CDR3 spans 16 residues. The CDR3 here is CASSQDLMGIPYEQYF. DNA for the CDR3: TGCGCCAGCAGCCAAGATCTCATGGGCATCCCCTACGAGCAGTACTTC.

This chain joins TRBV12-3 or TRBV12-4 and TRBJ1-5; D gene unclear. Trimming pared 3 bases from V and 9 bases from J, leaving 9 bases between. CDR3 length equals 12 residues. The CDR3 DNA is TGTGCCAGCAGTTTTCGTGCGGGGCCCCAGCATTTT. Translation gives CASSFRAGPQHF.

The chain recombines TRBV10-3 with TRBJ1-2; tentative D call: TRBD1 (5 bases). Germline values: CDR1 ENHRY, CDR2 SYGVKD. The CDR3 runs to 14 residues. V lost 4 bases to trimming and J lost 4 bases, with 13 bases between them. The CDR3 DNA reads TGTGCCATCAGTGCTGGGTCAGGGTCCTATGGCTACACCTTC. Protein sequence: CAISAGSGSYGYTF.

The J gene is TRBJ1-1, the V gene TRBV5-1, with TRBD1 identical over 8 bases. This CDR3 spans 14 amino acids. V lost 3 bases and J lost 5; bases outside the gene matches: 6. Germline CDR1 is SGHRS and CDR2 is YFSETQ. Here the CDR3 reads CASSSIDRGTEAFF. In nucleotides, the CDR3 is TGCGCCAGCAGCTCGATCGACAGGGGAACTGAAGCTTTCTTT.

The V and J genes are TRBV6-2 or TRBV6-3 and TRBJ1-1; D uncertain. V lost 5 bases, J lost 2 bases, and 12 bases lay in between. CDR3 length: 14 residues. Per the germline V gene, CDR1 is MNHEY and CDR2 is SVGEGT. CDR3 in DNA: TGTGCCAGCAGTCCGTCCGGTTATAACACTGAAGCTTTCTTT. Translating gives CASSPSGYNTEAFF.

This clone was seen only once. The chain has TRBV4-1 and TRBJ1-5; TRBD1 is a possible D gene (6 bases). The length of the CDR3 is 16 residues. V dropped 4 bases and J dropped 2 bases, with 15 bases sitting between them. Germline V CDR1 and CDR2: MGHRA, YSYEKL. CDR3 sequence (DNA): TGCGCCAGCAGCCTTAGTTACAGACAGGGCAATCAGCCCCAGCATTTT. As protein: CASSLSYRQGNQPQHF.

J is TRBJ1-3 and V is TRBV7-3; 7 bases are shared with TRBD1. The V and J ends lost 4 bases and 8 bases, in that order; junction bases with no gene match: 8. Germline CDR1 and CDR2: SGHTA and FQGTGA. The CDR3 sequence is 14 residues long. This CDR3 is CASSSTGNGDTIYF. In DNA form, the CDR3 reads TGTGCCAGCAGCTCGACAGGGAACGGGGACACCATATATTTT.

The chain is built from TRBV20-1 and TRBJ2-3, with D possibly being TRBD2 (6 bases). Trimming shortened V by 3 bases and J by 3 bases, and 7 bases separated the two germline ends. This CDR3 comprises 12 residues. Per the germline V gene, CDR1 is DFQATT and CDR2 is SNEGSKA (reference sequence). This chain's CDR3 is CSASRGTDTQYF. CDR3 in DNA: TGCAGTGCTAGTCGGGGGACAGATACGCAGTATTTT.

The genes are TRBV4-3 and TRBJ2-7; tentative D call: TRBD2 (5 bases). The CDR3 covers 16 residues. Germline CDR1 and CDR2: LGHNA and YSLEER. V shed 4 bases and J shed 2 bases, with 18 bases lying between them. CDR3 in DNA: TGCGCCAGCAGCCCGGATTCTAGCCGGGTCGCCTACGAGCAGTACTTC. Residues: CASSPDSSRVAYEQYF.

CDR3 sequence: CASSPRGGNYNEQFF. Written as DNA, the CDR3 is TGCGCCAGCAGTCCTCGGGGGGGTAACTACAATGAGCAGTTCTTC. This chain connects TRBV5-1 to TRBJ2-1; TRBD2 aligns across 8 bases. The V segment lost 5 bases and the J segment 3 bases; nucleotides outside the gene matches: 7. CDR3 size: 15 residues. Germline V gene lookup returns CDR1 SGHRS and CDR2 YFSETQ.

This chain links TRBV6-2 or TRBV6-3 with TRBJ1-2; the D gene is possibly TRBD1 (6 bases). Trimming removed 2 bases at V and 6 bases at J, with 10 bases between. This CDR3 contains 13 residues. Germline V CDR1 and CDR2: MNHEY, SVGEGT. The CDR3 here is CASSYQGLDGYTF. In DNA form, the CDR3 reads TGTGCCAGCAGTTACCAGGGGTTGGATGGCTACACCTTC.

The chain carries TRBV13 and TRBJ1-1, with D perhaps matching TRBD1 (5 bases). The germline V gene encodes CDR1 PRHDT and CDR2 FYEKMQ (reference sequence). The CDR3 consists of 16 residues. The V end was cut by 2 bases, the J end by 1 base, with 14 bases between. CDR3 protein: CASSLMGEEGNTEAFF. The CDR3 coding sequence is TGTGCCAGCAGCTTAATGGGGGAGGAGGGGAACACTGAAGCTTTCTTT.

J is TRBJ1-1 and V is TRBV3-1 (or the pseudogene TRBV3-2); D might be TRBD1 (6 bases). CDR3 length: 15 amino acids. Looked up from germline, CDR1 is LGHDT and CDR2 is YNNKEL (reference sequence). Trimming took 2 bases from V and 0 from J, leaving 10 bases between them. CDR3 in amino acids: CASSQIQGMNTEAFF. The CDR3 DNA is TGTGCCAGCAGCCAAATACAGGGAATGAACACTGAAGCTTTCTTT.

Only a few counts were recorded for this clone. DNA for the CDR3: TGTGCCAGCAGCCAAGGGGAGGTTGCTGAAGCTTTCTTT. Protein sequence: CASSQGEVAEAFF. This rearrangement joins TRBV4-2 to TRBJ1-1; D remains ambiguous. Trimming removed 1 base at V and 6 bases at J, with 9 bases between. The CDR3 has 13 residues. Germline assignment: CDR1 LGHNA and CDR2 YNFKEQ.

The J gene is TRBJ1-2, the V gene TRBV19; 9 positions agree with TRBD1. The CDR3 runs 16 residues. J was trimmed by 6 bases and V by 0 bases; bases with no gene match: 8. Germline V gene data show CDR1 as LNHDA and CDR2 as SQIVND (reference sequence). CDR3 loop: CASSIEYKQGADGYTF. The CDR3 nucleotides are TGTGCCAGTAGTATAGAGTATAAACAGGGGGCGGATGGCTACACCTTC. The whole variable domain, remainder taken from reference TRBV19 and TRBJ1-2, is DGGITQSPKYLFRKEGQNVTLSCEQNLNHDAMYWYRQDPGQGLRLIYYSQIVNDFQKGDIAEGYSVSREKKESFPLTVTSAQKNPTAFYLCASSIEYKQGADGYTFGSGTRLTVV.

DNA of the CDR3: TGCGCCAGCAGCCAAGGGCCTGGGGGGGGTCGAGACTATGGCTACACCTTC. Its translation: CASSQGPGGGRDYGYTF. The chain uses TRBV4-1 and TRBJ1-2; a weak D match, TRBD1 (5 bases). CDR1 and CDR2 from the germline V gene are MGHRA and YSYEKL. The CDR3 runs 17 residues. V lost 1 base to trimming and J lost 3 bases, with 18 bases between them.

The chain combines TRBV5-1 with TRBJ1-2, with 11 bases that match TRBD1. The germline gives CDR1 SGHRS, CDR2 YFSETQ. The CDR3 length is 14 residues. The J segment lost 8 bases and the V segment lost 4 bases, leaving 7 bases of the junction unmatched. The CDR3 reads CASSPGTGGNGYTF. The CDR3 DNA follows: TGCGCCAGCAGCCCCGGGACAGGGGGAAACGGCTACACCTTC.

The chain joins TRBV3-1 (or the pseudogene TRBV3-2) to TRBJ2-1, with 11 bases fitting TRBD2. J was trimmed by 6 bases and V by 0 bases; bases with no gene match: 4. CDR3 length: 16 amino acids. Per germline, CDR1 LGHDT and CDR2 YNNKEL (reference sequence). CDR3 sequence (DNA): TGTGCCAGCAGCCAAGATATAGCGGGGGGGTCCAATGAGCAGTTCTTC. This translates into CASSQDIAGGSNEQFF.

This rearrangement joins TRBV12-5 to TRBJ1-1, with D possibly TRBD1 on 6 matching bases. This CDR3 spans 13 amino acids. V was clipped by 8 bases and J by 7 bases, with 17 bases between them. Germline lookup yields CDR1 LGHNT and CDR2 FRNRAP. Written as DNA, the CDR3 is TGTGCTAGTCTCGACCAGGGGCCGCGTGAAGCTTTCTTT. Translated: CASLDQGPREAFF.

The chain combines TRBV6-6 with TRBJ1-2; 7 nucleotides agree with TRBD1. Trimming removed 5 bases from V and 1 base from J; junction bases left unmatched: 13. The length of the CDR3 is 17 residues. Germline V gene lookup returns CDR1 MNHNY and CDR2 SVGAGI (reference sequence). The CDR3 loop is CASSPGDSESLNYGYTF. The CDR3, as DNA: TGTGCCAGCAGTCCCGGGGACAGCGAGTCCCTTAACTATGGCTACACCTTC.